This T cell receptor (beta chain) came from a study of blood T cell repertoires in COVID-19. Study as a whole: Specimens from acute and convalescent COVID-19 originated in the United States, Italy and Spain. PBMCs, B-cell-depleted T cells, or T cells were the source of the cDNA or gDNA that made up the material.

Germline V gene data show CDR1 as SGHTA and CDR2 as FQGTGA. V was pared by 2 bases and J by 1 base, with 11 bases between. This CDR3 has 16 residues. In the authors' methods: Estimated nucleated cell counts came from reference gene primer amplification. Sequenced by immunoSEQ multiplex PCR; TCRdb stores in-frame clones only, minus some. V, J and clone size derive from that table, while D and trimming were established from the DNA sequence. The sample lists 100,000 to 150,000 clones, around four fifths occurring once. The specimen was peripheral blood. This receptor was obtained from a human donor in a cohort sampled during active COVID-19. The rearrangement uses TRBV7-3 and TRBJ2-2, with D possibly being TRBD2 (6 bases). This chain's CDR3 is CASSLLGTENTGELFF. The CDR3 DNA is TGTGCCAGCAGCTTACTAGGGACTGAGAACACCGGGGAGCTGTTTTTT.